The 22 T cell receptor beta chains given below trace back to one sample, sequenced in a study of T cell changes during pregnancy in multiple sclerosis. The table came from immunoSEQ multiplex PCR; TCRdb's copy has only in-frame clones and leaves some out. Here the sample spans tens of thousands of clones, approximately 86% being singletons. Here the sequenced sample was peripheral blood, taken before pregnancy. These TCRs come from a female donor with multiple sclerosis, enrolled in a pregnancy study.

The V call is TRBV7-3, the J call TRBJ2-3; weak D call: TRBD2 (6 bases). V lost 1 base and J 0 bases, leaving 11 bases between the germline ends. The germline V gene encodes CDR1 SGHTA and CDR2 FQGTGA. This CDR3 is built from 16 residues. The CDR3 loop reads CASSLKAGTSTDTQYF. As DNA, the CDR3 is TGTGCCAGCAGCTTAAAGGCGGGGACTAGCACAGATACGCAGTATTTT. Drawing the rest from reference TRBV7-3 and TRBJ2-3, the complete variable domain is GAGVSQTPSNKVTEKGKYVELRCDPISGHTALYWYRQSLGQGPEFLIYFQGTGAADDSGLPNDRFFAVRPEGSVSTLKIQRTERGDSAVYLCASSLKAGTSTDTQYFGPGTRLTVL.

The J gene is TRBJ2-7, the V gene TRBV28, with D maybe TRBD2 (6 bases). CDR1 and CDR2 (germline): MDHEN, SYDVKM. The ends were cut back, 2 bases at V and 2 bases at J, with 16 bases in the middle. CDR3 size: 16 residues. The CDR3 DNA is TGTGCCAGCAGTTTACGAGGGAGGCGAAGAACCTACGAGCAGTACTTC. Protein: CASSLRGRRRTYEQYF.

This chain links TRBV7-8 with TRBJ2-7; 7 bases line up with TRBD1. The trim removed 1 base at V and 0 bases at J, leaving 6 bases unmatched. Germline V lookup: CDR1 SGHVS, CDR2 FQNEAQ. CDR3 length: 16 residues. Written as DNA, the CDR3 is TGTGCCAGCAGCTTAGAACAGGGGATAAGCTCCTACGAGCAGTACTTC. Protein product: CASSLEQGISSYEQYF.

This chain links TRBV19 with TRBJ2-3; TRBD1 is a possible D gene (5 bases). Germline V CDR1 and CDR2: LNHDA, SQIVND (reference sequence). This CDR3 region has 14 residues. Trimming pared 5 bases from V and 4 bases from J, leaving 13 bases between. The CDR3 protein is CASSGAGFPDTQYF. The CDR3 DNA sequence: TGTGCCAGTAGTGGAGCAGGGTTTCCAGATACGCAGTATTTT.

The chain couples TRBV5-5 to TRBJ2-1; 7 nucleotides agree with TRBD2. Germline-derived CDR1 and CDR2 are SGHKS and YYEKEE (reference sequence). The CDR3 length is 18 residues. The V segment lost 6 bases and the J segment 5 bases; nucleotides outside the gene matches: 20. CDR3 protein: CASNSRVAGDNAHNEQFF. DNA for the CDR3: TGTGCCAGCAACTCTAGGGTGGCGGGAGATAATGCCCACAATGAGCAGTTCTTC.

This clone was detected only once. CDR3 protein: CASTPLAGGTNEQFF. The CDR3, as DNA: TGTGCCAGCACGCCCCTAGCGGGGGGGACCAATGAGCAGTTCTTC. The rearrangement uses TRBV27 and TRBJ2-1, with 12 bases identical to TRBD2. V trimming: 7 bases; J trimming: 6 bases; junction bases outside the gene matches: 7. The CDR3 is 15 amino acids. CDR1 and CDR2 from the germline V gene are MNHEY and SMNVEV (reference sequence).

This chain links TRBV7-6 with TRBJ2-3, with 8 bases matching TRBD2. The germline CDR1 and CDR2 sequences are SGHVS and FNYEAQ. CDR3 length equals 13 residues. V shed 5 bases, J shed 6 bases, and the junction held 4 bases outside the gene matches. CDR3 bases: TGTGCCAGCAGCCGCGGGGGGAGGGATACGCAGTATTTT. Its protein product is CASSRGGRDTQYF.

This chain joins TRBV7-9 and TRBJ2-2; 9 nucleotides line up with TRBD2. This CDR3 comprises 14 residues. The trim removed 6 bases at V and 7 bases at J, leaving 6 bases unmatched. Germline V gene data show CDR1 as SEHNR and CDR2 as FQNEAQ (reference sequence). The CDR3: CASRPGLANGELFF. CDR3 nucleotide sequence: TGTGCCAGCAGACCGGGACTAGCTAACGGGGAGCTGTTTTTT.

The chain combines TRBV9 with TRBJ2-7; weak D call: TRBD1 (6 bases). CDR3 length: 14 residues. Trimming removed 0 bases at V and 5 bases at J, with 12 bases between. In germline, CDR1 is SGDLS, CDR2 YYNGEE. This chain's CDR3 is CASSVESGAHEQYF. The CDR3, as DNA: TGTGCCAGCAGCGTAGAATCAGGGGCCCACGAGCAGTACTTC. Based on the CDR3 plus reference TRBV9 and TRBJ2-7, the full variable domain is DSGVTQTPKHLITATGQRVTLRCSPRSGDLSVYWYQQSLDQGLQFLIQYYNGEERAKGNILERFSAQQFPDLHSELNLSSLELGDSALYFCASSVESGAHEQYFGPGTRLTVT.

This clone was counted a single time. The chain recombines TRBV16 with TRBJ2-7, with D possibly TRBD1 on 5 matching bases. The germline gives CDR1 KGHSY, CDR2 FQNENV. There are 15 residues in the CDR3. Trimming cost V 2 bases and J 1 base, with 12 bases left between them. CDR3 coding DNA: TGTGCCAGCAGCCAACAGGGTCGGATATCCTACGAGCAGTACTTC. As protein: CASSQQGRISYEQYF.

This chain connects TRBV30 to TRBJ2-5, with 9 bases that match TRBD1. The CDR3 contains 14 residues. After removal of 2 bases from V and 5 bases from J, the junction contained 6 bases not matched to a gene. Germline lookup yields CDR1 GTSNPN and CDR2 SVGIG (reference sequence). CDR3 sequence: CAWSPGQGTETQYF. The CDR3 DNA follows: TGTGCCTGGAGTCCGGGACAGGGAACGGAGACCCAGTACTTC.

The V call is TRBV9, the J call TRBJ2-1; D is possibly TRBD1 (6 bases). From germline, CDR1 is SGDLS and CDR2 YYNGEE. Trimming shortened V by 0 bases and J by 8 bases, and 18 bases separated the two germline ends. The CDR3 consists of 16 residues. The CDR3 DNA follows: TGTGCCAGCAGCGTAGCACAGGGTGCCTCTGGCGATGAGCAGTTCTTC. This codes for CASSVAQGASGDEQFF.

This clone was detected once. CDR3 DNA: TGTGCCAGCAGTTCGGGACTAGCGGGAGGGAATGAGCAGTTCTTC. Protein: CASSSGLAGGNEQFF. J is TRBJ2-1 and V is TRBV6-5; 16 bases line up with TRBD2. V shed 4 bases and J 7 bases; nucleotides not matched to a gene: 1. Per germline, CDR1 MNHEY and CDR2 SVGAGI. The CDR3 runs 15 residues.

This clone appeared a single time. V gene TRBV7-6 combines with J gene TRBJ2-1, with 11 bases aligning to TRBD2. V shed 3 bases and J 6 bases; nucleotides not matched to a gene: 10. The CDR3 runs 17 residues. Germline V CDR1 and CDR2: SGHVS, FNYEAQ. CDR3 region: CASSLNPGLAVANEQFF. The CDR3 nucleotides are TGTGCCAGCAGCTTGAACCCGGGACTAGCGGTGGCCAATGAGCAGTTCTTC.

There are a few counts of this clone. The V call is TRBV6-4, the J call TRBJ2-1; 10 nucleotides match TRBD2. This CDR3 is built from 14 residues. V shed 3 bases, J shed 9 bases, and the junction held 5 bases outside the gene matches. CDR1 is MRHNA, CDR2 SNTAGT, per germline. CDR3 sequence: CASSEASGRGEQFF. In DNA form, the CDR3 reads TGTGCCAGCAGTGAGGCTAGCGGGAGAGGTGAGCAGTTCTTC.

The chain combines TRBV19 with TRBJ1-2; weak D call: TRBD1 (6 bases). CDR1 and CDR2 from the germline V gene are LNHDA and SQIVND (reference sequence). The CDR3 runs 13 residues. V lost 7 bases to trimming and J lost 8 bases, with 17 bases between them. The DNA of the CDR3 is TGTGCCAGTACCCAACAGGGATTGGGCGGCTACACCTTC. It specifies CASTQQGLGGYTF.

A single count supports this clone. The chain combines TRBV19 with TRBJ1-2; 9 bases match TRBD1. The CDR3 runs 14 residues. J lost 8 bases, V lost 8 bases, and 12 bases had no gene match. Germline values: CDR1 LNHDA, CDR2 SQIVND (reference sequence). The CDR3: CASLLTGGAGGYTF. The CDR3 DNA follows: TGTGCCAGTCTACTCACAGGGGGCGCCGGAGGCTACACCTTC. Looking up the rest from reference TRBV19 and TRBJ1-2 gives the full variable domain: DGGITQSPKYLFRKEGQNVTLSCEQNLNHDAMYWYRQDPGQGLRLIYYSQIVNDFQKGDIAEGYSVSREKKESFPLTVTSAQKNPTAFYLCASLLTGGAGGYTFGSGTRLTVV.

The J gene is TRBJ2-7, the V gene TRBV27; D is possibly TRBD1 (5 bases). V was clipped by 1 base and J by 5 bases, with 12 bases between them. The germline CDR1 and CDR2 sequences are MNHEY and SMNVEV (reference sequence). The CDR3 is 14 amino acids. CDR3 bases: TGTGCCAGCAGTTTATTGGCAGGGCCACACGAGCAGTACTTC. Amino acid sequence: CASSLLAGPHEQYF.

J is TRBJ1-4 and V is TRBV2; TRBD1 is a possible D gene (5 bases). This CDR3 comprises 12 residues. Trimming pared 6 bases from V and 14 bases from J, leaving 16 bases between. The germline CDR1 and CDR2 sequences are SNHLY and FYNNEI. Here the CDR3 DNA reads TGTGCCAGCAGGTCGGGTATGGGGACTCTGTTTTTT. It is translated as CASRSGMGTLFF.

The V and J genes are TRBV5-4 and TRBJ2-3; 8 bases align to TRBD1. The CDR3 has 15 amino acids. Losses at the gene ends were 4 bases for V and 1 base for J; bases not matched to a gene: 5. Germline CDR1 SGHNT, CDR2 YYREEE (reference sequence). CDR3 sequence (DNA): TGTGCCAGCAGCGGACAGGGTATCGGCACAGATACGCAGTATTTT. Translating gives CASSGQGIGTDTQYF.

The CDR3 spells CASSIGHDQETQYF. The CDR3 DNA follows: TGTGCCAGCAGCATTGGACACGACCAAGAGACCCAGTACTTC. J is TRBJ2-5 and V is TRBV9; a weak D match, TRBD1 (5 bases). CDR3 size: 14 residues. The ends were cut back, 4 bases at V and 0 bases at J, with 10 bases in the middle. CDR1 is SGDLS and CDR2 is YYNGEE in the germline V gene.

This chain links TRBV29-1 with TRBJ1-2, with a tentative D call TRBD1 (5 bases). V shed 1 base and J shed 8 bases, with 14 bases lying between them. CDR1 and CDR2 (germline): SQVTM, ANQGSEA. The CDR3 consists of 13 residues. The CDR3 protein is CSVEGVGGGGYTF. The CDR3 nucleotides are TGCAGCGTTGAAGGAGTGGGGGGAGGGGGCTACACCTTC.